This T cell receptor (beta chain) was sequenced for a study of response to subunit inactivated influenza vaccine. Broader study findings: New T cells are recruited in small numbers by each seasonal influenza vaccination, according to the authors' suggestion.

Germline CDR1 SGHDN, CDR2 FVKESK. The CDR3 loop spans 12 amino acids. The germline V and J ends were trimmed by 7 bases and 5 bases, with 9 bases remaining between them. Turning to this clonotype: Its specificity is not known.

From the RT-PCR reads, TCRdb called clonotypes with MiXCR, one entry per CDR3 protein. The sample holds approximately 520,000 distinct CDR3 sequences, 15% to 20% seen once. V is TRBV14 and J is TRBJ2-1; a weak D match, TRBD2 (6 bases). The TCR originated in a man aged 50 to 75 who received an inactivated influenza vaccine. Sample: CD4+ T cells sorted from PBMCs, taken less than 30 months after vaccination. This CDR3 is CASTGLHNEQFF. The CDR3 nucleotides read TGTGCCAGCACGGGACTCCACAATGAGCAGTTCTTC. Based on the CDR3 plus reference TRBV14 and TRBJ2-1, the full variable domain is EAGVTQFPSHSVIEKGQTVTLRCDPISGHDNLYWYRRVMGKEIKFLLHFVKESKQDESGMPNNRFLAERTGGTYSTLKVQPAELEDSGVYFCASTGLHNEQFFGPGTRLTVL.